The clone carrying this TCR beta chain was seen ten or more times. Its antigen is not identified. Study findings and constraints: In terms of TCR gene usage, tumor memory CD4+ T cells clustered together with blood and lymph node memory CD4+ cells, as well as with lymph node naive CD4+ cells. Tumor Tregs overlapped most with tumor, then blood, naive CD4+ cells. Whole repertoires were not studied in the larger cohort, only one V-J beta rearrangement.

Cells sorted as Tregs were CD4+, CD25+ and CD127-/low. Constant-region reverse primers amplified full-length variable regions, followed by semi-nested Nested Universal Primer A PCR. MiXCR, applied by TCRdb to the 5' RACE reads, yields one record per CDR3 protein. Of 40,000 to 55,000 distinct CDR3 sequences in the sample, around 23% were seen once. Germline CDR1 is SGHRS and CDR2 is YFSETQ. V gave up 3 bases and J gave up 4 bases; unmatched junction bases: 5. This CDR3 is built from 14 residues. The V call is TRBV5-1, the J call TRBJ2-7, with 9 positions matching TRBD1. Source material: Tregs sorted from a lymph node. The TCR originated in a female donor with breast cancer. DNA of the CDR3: TGCGCCAGCAGCTCCCGGGACAGGGTGTACGAGCAGTACTTC. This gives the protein CASSSRDRVYEQYF.